These T cell receptor beta chains were read from a single sample in a study of blood T cell repertoires in COVID-19. Assay used: immunoSEQ multiplex PCR; TCRdb lists only in-frame clones, some missing. The repertoire holds about 120,000 clones, around 90% seen once, with approximately 3.9% in the top ten. The specimen was peripheral blood. These receptors originate from a woman aged 60 to 75 with COVID-19, enrolled during active disease. Each CDR3 is given without its conserved first and last residue. The order of the fields is J gene, V gene, clone size, D gene, CDR3 protein. A D gene is named only where the DNA matches it firmly. Clone size, where shown, is once, few, many, or a class for clones that have expanded.

>TRBJ2-7|TRBV19|once|TRBD1
ASSIGTGGYEQY
>TRBJ2-5|TRBV25-1|.|.
ASSDRGGWETQY
>TRBJ2-5|TRBV9|.|.
ASSVVAGLQETQY
>TRBJ1-6|TRBV19|.|.
ASSGQDSPLH
>TRBJ2-7|TRBV7-2|once|.
ASSSSSYEQY
>TRBJ2-2|TRBV19|.|.
ASSRNRKIYDSFANTGELF
>TRBJ1-4|TRBV5-1|.|.
ASSLTAGEKLF
>TRBJ1-1|TRBV9|.|.
ASSVARDTEAF
>TRBJ2-5|TRBV9|.|TRBD2
ASSHGLAGQETQY
>TRBJ2-7|TRBV5-6|.|TRBD2
ASSLSFAGDEQY
>TRBJ1-2|TRBV11-2|.|TRBD1
ASSFGTGEYGYT
>TRBJ1-5|TRBV6-5|.|.
ASSRQVFSNQPQH
>TRBJ1-5|TRBV2|.|.
ASSAEIQRPQH
>TRBJ1-6|TRBV2|once|.
ASSGRGAQNSPLH
>TRBJ2-2|TRBV5-4|.|.
ASSNLRGNTGELF
>TRBJ1-5|TRBV27|.|.
ASSLTYKSNQPQH
>TRBJ2-2|TRBV28|.|.
ASSFGKAGELF
>TRBJ1-3|TRBV14|.|.
ASSQDTVYSGNTIY
>TRBJ1-2|TRBV27|few|.
ASSLAGSNYGYT
>TRBJ2-3|TRBV7-3|.|TRBD2
ASSSGTSVQTDTQY
>TRBJ1-2|TRBV12-5|.|TRBD1
ASGPGTDQSYGYT
>TRBJ2-3|TRBV7-9|.|.
ASSLDKSTDTQY
>TRBJ2-3|TRBV12-3/TRBV12-4|.|.
ASRQEGDTQY
>TRBJ1-5|TRBV15|.|TRBD1
ATSRSLAPTGDNQPQH
>TRBJ2-5|TRBV5-4|.|.
ASSTYPGEKETQY
>TRBJ1-1|TRBV29-1|.|TRBD1
SAAGTGLTEAF
>TRBJ2-1|TRBV18|.|.
ASSRQGTYNEQF
>TRBJ2-4|TRBV7-2|.|TRBD2
ASSPRGGSDDIQY
>TRBJ2-5|TRBV7-9|.|TRBD1
ASSLQTGAETQY
>TRBJ2-7|TRBV7-2|.|TRBD1
ASSSPGRGQSSYEQY
>TRBJ1-4|TRBV6-2/TRBV6-3|.|.
ASSYVREKLF
>TRBJ1-6|TRBV4-3|few|.
ASSLEGDSYNSPLH
>TRBJ1-5|TRBV19|.|.
ASSIAGEQPQH
>TRBJ2-7|TRBV21-1|once|.
ASSKAHPLQGAHEQY
>TRBJ2-3|TRBV4-1|once|.
ASSHPGGRRMTSTDTQY
>TRBJ2-3|TRBV6-5|.|.
ASNAGARLDTQY
>TRBJ1-2|TRBV15|.|TRBD1
ATFHGQGNYGYT
>TRBJ2-7|TRBV28|.|TRBD1
ASSSQDRRYEQY
>TRBJ2-5|TRBV5-4|.|.
ASSLLGAQETQY
>TRBJ1-2|TRBV27|.|TRBD1
ASRPGPNRGQYGYT
>TRBJ2-3|TRBV11-3|.|.
ASSTGQGSTDTQY
>TRBJ1-3|TRBV19|.|.
ASSMTLLSPNTIY
>TRBJ1-1|TRBV24-1|.|TRBD1
ATSDDRRDRENTEAF
>TRBJ1-2|TRBV14|few|.
ASSQAGTRYGYT
>TRBJ2-5|TRBV2|.|TRBD2
ASSVGSGAYQETQY
>TRBJ1-1|TRBV4-3|.|TRBD1
ASSRDRGAGNTEAF
>TRBJ2-7|TRBV5-6|.|TRBD1
ASSLTSHRGEQY
>TRBJ1-1|TRBV12-5|once|TRBD1
ASGLTPHVGQGDTEAF
>TRBJ2-2|TRBV7-3|once|TRBD2
ASSLTGTRNTGELF
>TRBJ2-1|TRBV7-2|.|TRBD2
ASSLSGGGRYNEQF
>TRBJ2-1|TRBV7-2|.|TRBD2
ASSLGRGVYNEQF
>TRBJ2-1|TRBV9|.|.
ASSVNGVPYNEQF
>TRBJ1-4|TRBV5-6|.|TRBD1
ASSLRDRVWELF
>TRBJ2-3|TRBV5-3|.|TRBD1
ARSLPGQGGDTQY